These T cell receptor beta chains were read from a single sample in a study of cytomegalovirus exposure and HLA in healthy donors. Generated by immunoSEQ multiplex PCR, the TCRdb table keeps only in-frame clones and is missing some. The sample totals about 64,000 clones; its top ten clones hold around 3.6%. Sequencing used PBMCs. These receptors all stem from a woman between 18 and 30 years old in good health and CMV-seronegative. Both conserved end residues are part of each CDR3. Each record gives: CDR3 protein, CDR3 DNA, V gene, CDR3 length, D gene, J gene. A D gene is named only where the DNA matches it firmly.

cdr3_aa: CASSQDRQTYNEQFF
cdr3_nt: TGCGCCAGCAGCCAAGATCGTCAGACCTACAATGAGCAGTTCTTC
v_call: TRBV4-1
cdr3_length: 15
d_call: -
j_call: TRBJ2-1

cdr3_aa: CASSPDRVQETQYF
cdr3_nt: TGTGCCAGCAGCCCTGACAGGGTCCAAGAGACCCAGTACTTC
v_call: TRBV14
cdr3_length: 14
d_call: TRBD1
j_call: TRBJ2-5

cdr3_aa: CASIITEPNNSPLHF
cdr3_nt: TGTGCCAGCATAATTACAGAACCCAATAATTCACCCCTCCACTTT
v_call: TRBV6-5
cdr3_length: 15
d_call: -
j_call: TRBJ1-6

cdr3_aa: CASNRGGNEQYF
cdr3_nt: TGTGCCAGCAACCGGGGAGGTAACGAGCAGTACTTC
v_call: TRBV25-1
cdr3_length: 12
d_call: -
j_call: TRBJ2-7

cdr3_aa: CASSPGGGGGHQETQYF
cdr3_nt: TGTGCCAGCAGCCCTGGAGGGGGCGGGGGGCACCAAGAGACCCAGTACTTC
v_call: TRBV7-3
cdr3_length: 17
d_call: -
j_call: TRBJ2-5

cdr3_aa: CASSLGTSGVTDTQYF
cdr3_nt: TGTGCCAGCAGCCTGGGGACTAGCGGGGTCACAGATACGCAGTATTTT
v_call: TRBV5-6
cdr3_length: 16
d_call: TRBD2
j_call: TRBJ2-3

cdr3_aa: CASSSKRRIGDTQYF
cdr3_nt: TGTGCCAGCAGCAGCAAGCGTAGGATTGGAGATACGCAGTATTTT
v_call: TRBV7-9
cdr3_length: 15
d_call: -
j_call: TRBJ2-3

cdr3_aa: CASRKQGAIYGYTF
cdr3_nt: TGTGCCAGTAGGAAACAGGGGGCGATCTATGGCTACACCTTC
v_call: TRBV19
cdr3_length: 14
d_call: TRBD1
j_call: TRBJ1-2

cdr3_aa: CAWSRGGYNEQFF
cdr3_nt: TGTGCCTGGAGCCGGGGGGGTTACAATGAGCAGTTCTTC
v_call: TRBV30
cdr3_length: 13
d_call: TRBD2
j_call: TRBJ2-1

cdr3_aa: CASSIARGREKLFF
cdr3_nt: TGTGCCAGTAGTATAGCAAGGGGGCGTGAAAAACTGTTTTTT
v_call: TRBV19
cdr3_length: 14
d_call: TRBD1
j_call: TRBJ1-4

cdr3_aa: CATSRDRASGFYEQYF
cdr3_nt: TGTGCCACCAGCAGAGACCGCGCTAGCGGGTTTTACGAGCAGTACTTC
v_call: TRBV15
cdr3_length: 16
d_call: TRBD2
j_call: TRBJ2-7

cdr3_aa: CAWSVGLAASYEQYF
cdr3_nt: TGTGCCTGGAGTGTAGGGCTAGCGGCGTCCTACGAGCAGTACTTC
v_call: TRBV30
cdr3_length: 15
d_call: TRBD2
j_call: TRBJ2-7

cdr3_aa: CASSFPTGSGNTIYF
cdr3_nt: TGTGCCAGCAGTTTCCCTACAGGGTCTGGAAACACCATATATTTT
v_call: TRBV28
cdr3_length: 15
d_call: -
j_call: TRBJ1-3

cdr3_aa: CASSQGFEETQYF
cdr3_nt: TGCGCCAGCAGCCAGGGATTTGAAGAGACCCAGTACTTC
v_call: TRBV5-1
cdr3_length: 13
d_call: -
j_call: TRBJ2-5

cdr3_aa: CASSFGGMNEQYF
cdr3_nt: TGCGCCAGCAGCTTCGGGGGGATGAACGAGCAGTACTTC
v_call: TRBV5-1
cdr3_length: 13
d_call: TRBD2
j_call: TRBJ2-7

cdr3_aa: CASRPGQGGNYEQYF
cdr3_nt: TGTGCCAGCAGACCGGGACAGGGGGGTAACTACGAGCAGTACTTC
v_call: TRBV6-1
cdr3_length: 15
d_call: TRBD1
j_call: TRBJ2-7

cdr3_aa: CAWGTSGGGTEAFF
cdr3_nt: TGTGCCTGGGGGACTAGTGGGGGAGGCACTGAAGCTTTCTTT
v_call: TRBV30
cdr3_length: 14
d_call: -
j_call: TRBJ1-1

cdr3_aa: CATSRTPTEIHEKLFF
cdr3_nt: TGTGCCACCAGCAGAACGCCGACAGAGATTCATGAAAAACTGTTTTTT
v_call: TRBV15
cdr3_length: 16
d_call: -
j_call: TRBJ1-4

cdr3_aa: CASSHGGGINTEAFF
cdr3_nt: TGTGCCAGCAGTCATGGGGGGGGCATTAACACTGAAGCTTTCTTT
v_call: TRBV7-9
cdr3_length: 15
d_call: -
j_call: TRBJ1-1

cdr3_aa: CASSPITRSAGELFF
cdr3_nt: TGTGCCAGCTCACCCATAACACGATCCGCCGGGGAGCTGTTTTTT
v_call: TRBV18
cdr3_length: 15
d_call: -
j_call: TRBJ2-2

cdr3_aa: CASSLVPATNEKLFF
cdr3_nt: TGTGCCAGCAGCTTAGTTCCAGCAACTAATGAAAAACTGTTTTTT
v_call: TRBV7-9
cdr3_length: 15
d_call: -
j_call: TRBJ1-4

cdr3_aa: CASSYSAPSGAFF
cdr3_nt: TGTGCCAGCAGTTACTCTGCCCCTTCTGGCGCTTTCTTT
v_call: TRBV6-6
cdr3_length: 13
d_call: -
j_call: TRBJ1-1

cdr3_aa: CASSGGVRDQPQHF
cdr3_nt: TGTGCCAGTAGTGGGGGCGTAAGGGATCAGCCCCAGCATTTT
v_call: TRBV6-1
cdr3_length: 14
d_call: -
j_call: TRBJ1-5

cdr3_aa: CASSQEGRENSPLHF
cdr3_nt: TGCGCCAGCAGCCAAGAAGGAAGGGAGAATTCACCCCTCCACTTT
v_call: TRBV4-1
cdr3_length: 15
d_call: -
j_call: TRBJ1-6

cdr3_aa: CASSQPAGGATEAFF
cdr3_nt: TGCGCCAGCAGCCAACCCGCGGGGGGAGCGACTGAAGCTTTCTTT
v_call: TRBV4-1
cdr3_length: 15
d_call: -
j_call: TRBJ1-1

cdr3_aa: CASSASGGGGEQFF
cdr3_nt: TGCGCCAGCAGCGCAAGCGGGGGGGGAGGTGAGCAGTTCTTC
v_call: TRBV5-1
cdr3_length: 14
d_call: TRBD2
j_call: TRBJ2-1

cdr3_aa: CASSVAMVNTEAFF
cdr3_nt: TGTGCCAGCAGCGTAGCTATGGTGAACACTGAAGCTTTCTTT
v_call: TRBV9
cdr3_length: 14
d_call: -
j_call: TRBJ1-1

cdr3_aa: CAWSLTRGTEAFF
cdr3_nt: TGTGCCTGGAGTCTGACGCGGGGGACTGAAGCTTTCTTT
v_call: TRBV30
cdr3_length: 13
d_call: -
j_call: TRBJ1-1

cdr3_aa: CASRLLQASYEQYF
cdr3_nt: TGTGCCAGCAGACTACTACAGGCCTCCTACGAGCAGTACTTC
v_call: TRBV27
cdr3_length: 14
d_call: -
j_call: TRBJ2-7

cdr3_aa: CASSQGALAGGPYEQYF
cdr3_nt: TGCGCCAGCAGCCAAGGAGCCTTGGCGGGGGGGCCATACGAGCAGTACTTC
v_call: TRBV4-1
cdr3_length: 17
d_call: TRBD2
j_call: TRBJ2-7

cdr3_aa: CASSSPYGYTF
cdr3_nt: TGTGCCAGCAGCTCCCCATATGGCTACACCTTC
v_call: TRBV11-3
cdr3_length: 11
d_call: -
j_call: TRBJ1-2

cdr3_aa: CSPKEGGRGNQPQHF
cdr3_nt: TGCAGCCCAAAGGAAGGGGGGAGGGGTAATCAGCCCCAGCATTTT
v_call: TRBV29-1
cdr3_length: 15
d_call: -
j_call: TRBJ1-5

cdr3_aa: CASSADPWTGELFF
cdr3_nt: TGTGCCAGCAGCGCAGATCCTTGGACCGGGGAGCTGTTTTTT
v_call: TRBV7-2
cdr3_length: 14
d_call: -
j_call: TRBJ2-2

cdr3_aa: CASSLNSGRVDTQYF
cdr3_nt: TGCGCCAGCAGCCTCAATAGCGGGAGAGTAGATACGCAGTATTTT
v_call: TRBV5-1
cdr3_length: 15
d_call: TRBD2
j_call: TRBJ2-3

cdr3_aa: CASSGGNRDGYTF
cdr3_nt: TGTGCCAGCAGCGGAGGGAACAGGGATGGCTACACCTTC
v_call: TRBV9
cdr3_length: 13
d_call: -
j_call: TRBJ1-2

cdr3_aa: CSGKTGVETQYF
cdr3_nt: TGCAGCGGAAAAACAGGGGTGGAGACCCAGTACTTC
v_call: TRBV29-1
cdr3_length: 12
d_call: TRBD1
j_call: TRBJ2-5

cdr3_aa: CASSSHMNTEAFF
cdr3_nt: TGTGCCAGCAGTTCACACATGAACACTGAAGCTTTCTTT
v_call: TRBV7-2
cdr3_length: 13
d_call: -
j_call: TRBJ1-1

cdr3_aa: CASSIAGGVTNEQFF
cdr3_nt: TGTGCCAGTAGTATTGCAGGCGGGGTCACGAATGAGCAGTTCTTC
v_call: TRBV19
cdr3_length: 15
d_call: -
j_call: TRBJ2-1

cdr3_aa: CASRSLLAGQETQYF
cdr3_nt: TGTGCCAGCAGGAGCCTACTAGCGGGGCAAGAGACCCAGTACTTC
v_call: TRBV27
cdr3_length: 15
d_call: TRBD2
j_call: TRBJ2-5

cdr3_aa: CASSLAPGAETGNIQYF
cdr3_nt: TGCGCCAGCAGCTTGGCTCCCGGGGCAGAGACAGGGAACATTCAGTACTTC
v_call: TRBV5-1
cdr3_length: 17
d_call: TRBD1
j_call: TRBJ2-4

cdr3_aa: CASSSGTGFTEAFF
cdr3_nt: TGTGCCAGCAGCTCGGGGACAGGGTTCACTGAAGCTTTCTTT
v_call: TRBV5-6
cdr3_length: 14
d_call: TRBD1
j_call: TRBJ1-1